This record covers a single T cell receptor (beta chain). Its target is not known. This CDR3 has 14 residues. Between the trimmed V and J ends, which lost 0 bases and 4 bases, there was a span of 10 bases. Germline V gene lookup returns CDR1 SGDLS and CDR2 YYNGEE. Construction of the TCRbeta library involved unique molecular identifiers. In TCRdb, the PCR reads were re-called with MiXCR into one record per CDR3 protein. The sample contains some 450,000 distinct CDR3 sequences, around two fifths of which appear only once. This specimen comes from a study of T-cell reconstitution after alpha-beta-depleted transplantation in children. The study's findings and limits: As was reported, about two months after transplant, alpha-beta T cells came from several hundred expanded graft clones. Several patients had high TCRbeta diversity at day 60; it came from surviving recipient T cells and thymic progenitors. Most T-cell counts and diversity one year after the transplant came from T cells that were newly produced.

This chain uses TRBV9 with TRBJ1-1; D is unclear. Specimen: PBMCs, collected before TCRalphabeta/CD19-depleted stem cell transplant. The sequence derives from a girl between 2 and 10 years old with aplastic anemia, due to receive a stem cell transplant. CDR3 protein: CASSVAISLTEAFF. CDR3 in DNA: TGTGCCAGCAGCGTAGCTATCTCCCTCACTGAAGCTTTCTTT.